The present entry profiles one T cell receptor (beta chain) with its context. Its antigen is not identified. Through 5' RACE with UMI labels, the TRB cDNA libraries were prepared. Using the 5' RACE reads, TCRdb records one entry per CDR3 protein without DNA. Here the sample table reports 45,000 to 60,000 distinct CDR3 sequences. CDR1 and CDR2 from the germline V gene are SGHNT and YENEEA. The CDR3 has 15 amino acids. This sample was included in a study of CXCR3-negative and CXCR3-positive naive CD8 T cells. Broader study findings: The study inferred TCR strength from TRB CDR3 properties and found comparable surface CD5 between naive subsets.

The rearrangement joins TRBV11-3 to TRBJ2-3; no DNA is available, so the TRBD2 call from TCRdb remains unchecked. The source is a human donor in good health. Some clones in this sample may be carry-over from other donors' samples. The sample consisted of naive CXCR3- CD8+ T cells from blood. Sample subset: CD45RO-CCR7+CD27+CD95- naive CD8+ T cells lacking CXCR3 (TNR3-). CDR3 loop: CASTLGTSGGDTQYF.